The clone carrying this T cell receptor (beta chain) was seen a single time. The antigen remains unidentified. PCR involved 60 Vbeta and 13 Jbeta primers. Sequenced by immunoSEQ multiplex PCR; TCRdb stores in-frame clones only, minus some. The table lists roughly 180,000 clones, 85% of them singletons. The sample belongs to a study of cytomegalovirus exposure and HLA in healthy donors. The CDR3 consists of 16 residues. The germline CDR1 and CDR2 sequences are MDHEN and SYDVKM. Trimming took 6 bases from V and 6 from J; bases not matched to a gene: 14. Study-level findings and limits: Donors were assumed by presence/absence analyses to have roughly uniform sequencing depth. Most of the TCR beta V segments (in an earlier analysis) were productive either about 87% or about 30% of the time.

This chain links TRBV28 with TRBJ1-2; 9 nucleotides match TRBD1. Source material: PBMCs. This clonotype was sampled from a boy younger than 10 in good health and CMV-seronegative. In DNA form, the CDR3 reads TGTGCCAGCAGCGTCCCGGGACAGGGTCCCCATGATGGCTACACCTTC. Amino acids: CASSVPGQGPHDGYTF.